This T cell receptor beta chain was obtained from a study of post-analysis software for immune sequencing data. Study information: Disease courses included relapsing-remitting, secondary progressive and progressive-relapsing multiple sclerosis. Study-wide results and caveats: Samples made in the same batch grouped tightly together by F measure. Controls had significantly higher normalized Chao1 diversity than multiple sclerosis patients. Patients carried a handful of TRBV segments more frequently than controls did, and TRBV5-6, TRBV5-1 and TRBV20-1 were among them.

Incorporated into the TCR beta cDNA libraries were unique molecular identifiers, which served to reduce PCR and sequencing biases. The authors obtained 500,000 or so cDNA molecules from roughly 1 to 10 million T cells. Via MiXCR, TCRdb re-called the PCR reads, giving one row per CDR3 protein. The table shows about 540,000 distinct CDR3 sequences, with roughly 34% occurring only once. Comment on this clonotype: No antigen is known for it.

Germline assignment: CDR1 LGHNT and CDR2 FRNRAP. This CDR3 spans 14 amino acids. With 6 bases removed from V and 7 bases from J, the gap between germline ends came to 16 bases. The clonotype originates from a girl aged 2-17 years with multiple sclerosis. The chain couples TRBV12-5 to TRBJ2-1; a possible D gene is TRBD2 (6 bases). Sequencing used blood. Written as DNA, the CDR3 is TGTGCTAGTGGCCGCGGGACCTTGTGGAATGAGCAGTTCTTC. Translation: CASGRGTLWNEQFF.